The next 5 T cell receptor beta chains were all read from a single sample in a study of radiation and T cells in renal cell carcinoma. Method: immunoSEQ multiplex PCR; TCRdb's copy keeps in-frame clones and lacks some. Found here are nearly 20,000 clones, roughly 64% of them singletons; the top ten hold approximately 12%. Treatment given: 15 Gy SBRT to primary tumor, nephrectomy 4 weeks later. Sequencing used tumor tissue, obtained from a patient whose treatment included radiotherapy and nephrectomy. The receptors derive from a woman aged 70 to 79 with renal cell carcinoma.

This chain links TRBV7-3 with TRBJ1-1; D is undetermined. In germline, CDR1 is SGHTA, CDR2 FQGTGA. Trimming removed 4 bases from V and 0 bases from J, with 6 bases in between. The CDR3 runs to 13 residues. This chain's CDR3 is CASSSSVNTEAFF. The CDR3 coding sequence is TGTGCCAGCAGCTCATCAGTGAACACTGAAGCTTTCTTT.

The chain combines TRBV19 with TRBJ2-7; no definite D call. Trimming stripped 7 bases from V and 3 bases from J, with 10 bases between. Germline CDR1 is LNHDA and CDR2 is SQIVND (reference sequence). The CDR3 loop spans 12 amino acids. In DNA form, the CDR3 reads TGTGCCAGTACCAAGTCCTACTACGAGCAGTACTTC. This translates into CASTKSYYEQYF.

The CDR3 here is CATSSNSQETQYF. CDR3 DNA sequence: TGTGCCACCAGCAGCAACAGCCAAGAGACCCAGTACTTC. J is TRBJ2-5 and V is TRBV15; D not resolved. The CDR3 extends over 13 amino acids. Trimming pared 3 bases from V and 1 base from J, leaving 6 bases between. The germline gives CDR1 LNHNV, CDR2 YYDKDF (reference sequence).

The chain joins TRBV29-1 to TRBJ1-1, with D unclear. The CDR3 length is 15 residues. CDR1 SQVTM and CDR2 ANQGSEA come from the germline V gene. The V end lost 2 bases, the J end lost 0 bases, and 13 bases lay between the germline ends. The CDR3 bases are TGCAGCGTTGAAACCGGACGGGGTTTGAACACTGAAGCTTTCTTT. It codes for CSVETGRGLNTEAFF.

V usage is TRBV5-4 and J usage is TRBJ1-3, with no clear D. Trimming shortened V by 0 bases and J by 4 bases, and 11 bases separated the two germline ends. The CDR3 has 15 residues. Germline lookup yields CDR1 SGHNT and CDR2 YYREEE (reference sequence). In nucleotides, the CDR3 is TGTGCCAGCAGCTTGGAGGCGGGGAGGGGAAACACCATATATTTT. Protein sequence: CASSLEAGRGNTIYF.